This passage covers 32 T cell receptor beta chains from one sample sequenced in a study of T-cell reconstitution after alpha-beta-depleted transplantation in children. Unique molecular identifiers were incorporated during preparation of the TCRbeta library. A single record per CDR3 protein comes from TCRdb applying MiXCR to the PCR reads. The sample has 550,000 to 600,000 distinct CDR3 sequences, approximately 22% seen once. Sequencing was performed on PBMCs, mostly from graft donor cells, taken 360 days after TCRalphabeta/CD19-depleted stem cell transplant. These receptors were obtained from a boy under three years old who had a stem cell transplant for acute myeloid leukemia, so the T cells may come from the graft donor.

This chain connects TRBV14 to TRBJ2-7, with 11 bases identical to TRBD2. Per germline, CDR1 SGHDN and CDR2 FVKESK. The length of the CDR3 is 15 residues. Unmatched junction bases numbered 4, after V lost 0 bases and J lost 6 bases. CDR3 protein: CASSQDLAGGREQYF. CDR3 bases: TGTGCCAGCAGCCAAGATCTAGCGGGGGGACGCGAGCAGTACTTC.

As concerns this clonotype: This sequence may be a read error, since a much larger clone differs from it by one base. Here the CDR3 reads CASSLCFEETQYF. CDR3 in DNA: TGTGCCAGCAGTTTATGTTTCGAAGAGACCCAGTACTTC. The rearrangement joins TRBV27 to TRBJ2-5; no firm D call. The CDR3 is 13 amino acids. Trimming cost V 1 base and J 3 bases, with 6 bases left between them. Germline assignment: CDR1 MNHEY and CDR2 SMNVEV (reference sequence).

This clonotype showed up just a few times. The chain links TRBV4-3 to TRBJ2-5; D ambiguous. This CDR3 has 15 residues. In germline, CDR1 is LGHNA, CDR2 YSLEER. V lost 0 bases to trimming and J lost 2 bases, with 10 bases between them. The chain's CDR3 is CASSQDGYPQETQYF. CDR3 bases: TGCGCCAGCAGCCAAGATGGGTACCCTCAAGAGACCCAGTACTTC.

In its sample, this clonotype was seen a few times. The genes are TRBV6-1 and TRBJ2-5, with a tentative D call TRBD2 (5 bases). This CDR3 is 19 amino acids long. Germline CDR1 reads MNHNS; CDR2 reads SASEGT. V was trimmed by 6 bases and J by 2 bases, leaving 28 bases between them. CDR3 bases: TGTGCCAGCAGAAAAACGCCGATTGAGGGAATCTTAACTCAAGAGACCCAGTACTTC. It codes for CASRKTPIEGILTQETQYF.

This clonotype came up many times. The chain recombines TRBV10-3 with TRBJ2-5, with 12 bases identical to TRBD2. This CDR3 has 15 amino acids. Germline-derived CDR1 and CDR2 are ENHRY and SYGVKD. With V trimmed by 6 bases and J by 4 bases, 6 bases remained unmatched. The CDR3 nucleotides are TGTGCCATCAGCCGACTAGCGGGGGAGGGAGAGACCCAGTACTTC. This translates into CAISRLAGEGETQYF.

This clonotype was picked up a small number of times. This chain joins TRBV20-1 and TRBJ2-3, with D perhaps TRBD2 (6 bases). The CDR3 loop spans 12 amino acids. V lost 3 bases and J 5 bases, leaving 9 bases between the germline ends. Germline V gives CDR1 DFQATT, CDR2 SNEGSKA (reference sequence). The CDR3 nucleotides read TGCAGTGCTAGGTGGGGGGAAGATACGCAGTATTTT. This sequence encodes CSARWGEDTQYF.

J is TRBJ2-1 and V is TRBV20-1; D remains ambiguous. V was shortened by 0 bases and J by 2 bases, with 14 bases between the two germline ends. This CDR3 contains 16 residues. CDR1 is DFQATT, CDR2 SNEGSKA, per germline (reference sequence). CDR3: CSARDRPVKPYNEQFF. In DNA form, the CDR3 reads TGCAGTGCTAGAGATCGACCCGTCAAACCCTACAATGAGCAGTTCTTC.

This clonotype was detected many times. The chain uses TRBV6-2 or TRBV6-3 and TRBJ2-7; no firm D call. Germline V gene data show CDR1 as MNHEY and CDR2 as SVGEGT. The V end was cut by 4 bases, the J end by 6 bases, with 10 bases between. The CDR3 sequence is 12 residues long. CDR3: CASSFFLGEQYF. The CDR3 DNA reads as TGTGCCAGCAGTTTTTTCCTCGGCGAGCAGTACTTC.

This chain uses TRBV7-9 with TRBJ2-3, with 10 bases matching TRBD1. The CDR3 runs 16 residues. Germline V gives CDR1 SEHNR, CDR2 FQNEAQ (reference sequence). V shed 6 bases, J shed 2 bases, and the junction held 8 bases outside the gene matches. The CDR3: CASSRGGQGNTDTQYF. CDR3 sequence (DNA): TGTGCCAGCAGTCGAGGGGGACAGGGGAACACAGATACGCAGTATTTT.

This clonotype has just a few counts. The rearrangement uses TRBV29-1 and TRBJ1-2; D ambiguous. This CDR3 has 10 amino acids. In germline, CDR1 is SQVTM, CDR2 ANQGSEA. The V end was cut by 3 bases, the J end by 6 bases, with 5 bases between. CDR3 in DNA: TGCAGCGTTGACAGCCATGGCTACACCTTC. It yields the protein CSVDSHGYTF. The whole variable domain, remainder taken from reference TRBV29-1 and TRBJ1-2, is SAVISQKPSRDICQRGTSLTIQCQVDSQVTMMFWYRQQPGQSLTLIATANQGSEATYESGFVIDKFPISRPNLTFSTLTVSNMSPEDSSIYLCSVDSHGYTFGSGTRLTVV.

This clonotype was counted many times. The rearrangement uses TRBV7-3 and TRBJ2-2; D may be TRBD2 (6 bases). Trimming pared 2 bases from V and 4 bases from J, leaving 11 bases between. Germline CDR1 and CDR2: SGHTA and FQGTGA. CDR3 length equals 15 residues. The DNA for the CDR3 is TGTGCCAGCAGCTTAGGTGGGGGGACCACCGGGGAGCTGTTTTTT. Its protein product is CASSLGGGTTGELFF.

The chain links TRBV9 to TRBJ2-2; D is uncertain. CDR3 length equals 12 residues. Germline V lookup: CDR1 SGDLS, CDR2 YYNGEE. V was trimmed by 0 bases and J by 8 bases, leaving 5 bases between them. The CDR3 sequence is CASSVATGELFF. CDR3 nucleotide sequence: TGTGCCAGCAGCGTAGCGACTGGGGAGCTGTTTTTT.

This clonotype was observed a few times. The rearrangement joins TRBV7-2 to TRBJ1-2; D is ambiguous. The CDR3 covers 15 residues. The germline gives CDR1 SGHTA, CDR2 FQGNSA. V lost 1 base, J lost 5 bases, and 14 bases lay in between. The CDR3 here is CASSLGQPGDYGYTF. In DNA form, the CDR3 reads TGTGCCAGCAGCTTAGGTCAGCCCGGGGATTATGGCTACACCTTC.

This clonotype was picked up many times. This rearrangement joins TRBV20-1 to TRBJ2-3; D possibly matches TRBD1 or TRBD2 (6 bases each). The CDR3 loop spans 15 amino acids. The germline V gene has CDR1 DFQATT and CDR2 SNEGSKA (reference sequence). Trimming cost V 3 bases and J 0 bases, with 13 bases left between them. CDR3 sequence reads: CSARRGAQSTDTQYF. The DNA for the CDR3 is TGCAGTGCTAGGAGGGGGGCCCAAAGCACAGATACGCAGTATTTT.

This clonotype was seen many times. V and J are TRBV29-1 and TRBJ2-1; 8 bases are a match to TRBD2. V was clipped by 0 bases and J by 5 bases; unmatched bases: 9. The germline V gene encodes CDR1 SQVTM and CDR2 ANQGSEA. The length of the CDR3 is 16 residues. CDR3 protein: CSVEDPSRGDHNEQFF. CDR3 DNA: TGCAGCGTTGAAGACCCTTCGCGGGGGGACCACAATGAGCAGTTCTTC.

This clonotype was picked up a small number of times. This chain connects TRBV6-1 to TRBJ2-7, with a weak D call TRBD2 (6 bases). Trimming took off 5 bases at V and 0 bases at J, with 17 bases between the two ends. Germline V lookup: CDR1 MNHNS, CDR2 SASEGT. The CDR3 consists of 16 residues. The CDR3 DNA is TGTGCCAGCAGTCGTTCAGCGGGCATGAGCTCCTACGAGCAGTACGTC. This gives the protein CASSRSAGMSSYEQYV.

This clonotype occurred a few times. The rearrangement joins TRBV20-1 to TRBJ2-4; unclear D gene. The CDR3 sequence is 15 residues long. Germline values: CDR1 DFQATT, CDR2 SNEGSKA (reference sequence). Between the trimmed V and J ends, which lost 5 bases and 1 base, there was a span of 15 bases. CDR3 in DNA: TGCAGTGCTTTTCGGACCTTAGGGGCCAAAAACATTCAGTACTTC. Translating gives CSAFRTLGAKNIQYF.

This clonotype occurred a few times. This chain's CDR3 is CASSWGRTSQETQYF. In DNA, the CDR3 is TGTGCCAGCAGCTGGGGACGGACCTCGCAAGAGACCCAGTACTTC. The chain recombines TRBV7-2 with TRBJ2-5; D may be TRBD1 or TRBD2 (5 bases each). Germline V gene lookup returns CDR1 SGHTA and CDR2 FQGNSA. Trimming pared 4 bases from V and 2 bases from J, leaving 14 bases between. The CDR3 is 15 residues long.

The V call is TRBV27, the J call TRBJ1-2, with TRBD1 matching over 10 bases. The CDR3 length is 15 residues. The ends lost 5 bases at V and 2 bases at J; junction bases unmatched: 5. Germline lookup yields CDR1 MNHEY and CDR2 SMNVEV (reference sequence). CDR3 in amino acids: CASSQGQGGNYGYTF. CDR3 DNA sequence: TGTGCCAGCAGTCAAGGACAGGGGGGGAACTATGGCTACACCTTC.

This clonotype showed up just a few times. The chain recombines TRBV7-2 with TRBJ1-2; possible D gene TRBD1, 5 bases. Trimming removed 5 bases at V and 12 bases at J, with 13 bases between. This CDR3 is built from 11 residues. Germline CDR1 reads SGHTA; CDR2 reads FQGNSA. The CDR3 DNA follows: TGTGCCAGCAGCAACGGACATCACGACACCTTC. Protein product: CASSNGHHDTF.

This clonotype was counted at least ten times. V usage is TRBV21-1 and J usage is TRBJ1-6; TRBD1, the table's D call, was not compared with the DNA. TRBV21-1 is labeled a pseudogene. This CDR3 comprises 17 residues. CDR3 coding DNA: TGTGCCAGCGCGGCGGGTAAGGGGGAGGAATATAATTCACCCCTCCACTTT. The encoded protein is CASAAGKGEEYNSPLHF.

This clonotype was counted between two and nine times. The rearrangement joins TRBV6-5 to TRBJ2-2; 7 nucleotides align to TRBD2. V lost 0 bases and J lost 1; bases outside the gene matches: 2. The CDR3 sequence is 16 residues long. Germline values: CDR1 MNHEY, CDR2 SVGAGI. CDR3 DNA: TGTGCCAGCAGTTACTCCTCTAGCGGGAACACCGGGGAGCTGTTTTTT. The encoded protein is CASSYSSSGNTGELFF.

This clonotype occurred many times. This rearrangement joins TRBV12-3 or TRBV12-4 to TRBJ2-7; perhaps TRBD1 as D (6 bases). The CDR3 runs 14 residues. Trimming shortened V by 6 bases and J by 2 bases, and 14 bases separated the two germline ends. The CDR3 spells CASRPRQDTYEQYF. Written as DNA, the CDR3 is TGTGCCAGCAGGCCCCGACAGGATACCTACGAGCAGTACTTC.

This clonotype was counted many times. The rearrangement uses TRBV20-1 and TRBJ2-7, with TRBD1 matching over 7 bases. The CDR3 runs to 13 residues. Germline V CDR1 and CDR2: DFQATT, SNEGSKA (reference sequence). J was trimmed by 6 bases and V by 3 bases; bases with no gene match: 8. Here the CDR3 DNA reads TGCAGTGCTAGGGGAAGGACAGGAAGCGAGCAGTACGTC. Its translation is CSARGRTGSEQYV.

This clonotype was counted only a few times. Written as DNA, the CDR3 is TGCGCCAGCAGTTGGGGACAGGGACATAATTCACCCCTCCACTTT. Amino acids: CASSWGQGHNSPLHF. The genes are TRBV5-1 and TRBJ1-6, with 9 bases identical to TRBD1. CDR3 length equals 15 residues. Germline loops: CDR1 SGHRS, CDR2 YFSETQ. The trim removed 5 bases at V and 5 bases at J, leaving 5 bases unmatched.

The V call is TRBV20-1, the J call TRBJ1-2, with D possibly TRBD1 on 5 matching bases. V lost 0 bases, J lost 3 bases, and 11 bases lay in between. The CDR3 extends over 14 amino acids. CDR1 is DFQATT, CDR2 SNEGSKA, per germline (reference sequence). CDR3 in amino acids: CSAREWGWDYGYTF. DNA of the CDR3: TGCAGTGCTAGAGAGTGGGGGTGGGACTATGGCTACACCTTC.

Concerning this clonotype: Germline and junction disagree at one end, which may indicate a read error. CDR3 nucleotides: TGCGGTGCTAGTTCCCCCCTGGCAGGAGCCACTGAAGCTTTCTTT. Protein sequence: CGASSPLAGATEAFF. V and J are TRBV20-1 and TRBJ1-1; D is unresolved. The germline gives CDR1 DFQATT, CDR2 SNEGSKA (reference sequence). The CDR3 covers 15 residues.

This clonotype was picked up many times. The genes are TRBV20-1 and TRBJ2-3; 8 bases fit TRBD1. Germline V gene lookup returns CDR1 DFQATT and CDR2 SNEGSKA (reference sequence). The V gene end was trimmed by 3 bases and the J gene end by 9 bases; junction bases not matched to a gene: 5. This CDR3 spans 12 amino acids. As DNA, the CDR3 is TGCAGTGCTAGTCAGGGGGCGCAAACGCAGTATTTT. Translation gives CSASQGAQTQYF.

This clonotype was seen only a few times. This chain connects TRBV29-1 to TRBJ2-2; 9 positions match TRBD1. CDR3 length: 14 residues. Germline lookup yields CDR1 SQVTM and CDR2 ANQGSEA. The trim removed 5 bases at V and 4 bases at J, leaving 5 bases unmatched. The CDR3 loop is CSVWTGVGTGELFF. CDR3 nucleotides: TGCAGCGTTTGGACAGGGGTTGGCACCGGGGAGCTGTTTTTT.

This clonotype was seen repeatedly, ten times or more. V and J are TRBV29-1 and TRBJ2-5; 9 bases agree with TRBD1. Germline values: CDR1 SQVTM, CDR2 ANQGSEA. The CDR3 covers 13 residues. After removal of 4 bases from V and 5 bases from J, the junction contained 5 bases not matched to a gene. CDR3 coding DNA: TGCAGCGTTGTCACAGGGGGCTTGGAGACCCAGTACTTC. Protein: CSVVTGGLETQYF.

V gene TRBV5-1 combines with J gene TRBJ2-7, with D possibly TRBD2 on 6 matching bases. CDR1 is SGHRS, CDR2 YFSETQ, per germline. The CDR3 has 15 residues. Between the trimmed V and J ends, which lost 0 bases and 7 bases, there was a span of 17 bases. The CDR3, as DNA: TGCGCCAGCAGCTTGGCACTGGGGGACTCGCGGGAGCAGTACTTC. Protein sequence: CASSLALGDSREQYF. The complete variable domain, with remaining parts taken from reference TRBV5-1 and TRBJ2-7, reads KAGVTQTPRYLIKTRGQQVTLSCSPISGHRSVSWYQQTPGQGLQFLFEYFSETQRNKGNFPGRFSGRQFSNSRSEMNVSTLELGDSALYLCASSLALGDSREQYFGPGTRLTVT.

V and J are TRBV5-1 and TRBJ1-6; D is possibly TRBD1 (6 bases). CDR1 SGHRS and CDR2 YFSETQ come from the germline V gene. Trimming shortened V by 2 bases and J by 10 bases, and 10 bases separated the two germline ends. This CDR3 has 13 amino acids. The CDR3 protein is CASSFTGNSPLHF. CDR3 sequence (DNA): TGCGCCAGCAGCTTCACAGGGAACTCACCCCTCCACTTT.